These 9 T cell receptor beta chains share one sample of origin, sequenced in a study of blood T cell repertoires in COVID-19. The table came from immunoSEQ multiplex PCR; TCRdb's copy has only in-frame clones and leaves some out. The sample carries some 290,000 clones, 89% recorded once. The sample consisted of PBMCs or T cells enriched from blood (not recorded which). Source of these receptors: a young woman who had recovered from COVID-19.

V usage is TRBV5-1 and J usage is TRBJ2-2, with a weak D call TRBD1 (6 bases). V dropped 2 bases and J dropped 4 bases, with 9 bases sitting between them. Germline CDR1 is SGHRS and CDR2 is YFSETQ. The CDR3 length is 14 residues. This chain's CDR3 is CASSLQGATGELFF. The DNA of the CDR3 is TGCGCCAGCAGCTTACAGGGAGCCACCGGGGAGCTGTTTTTT.

This clone was seen once. V usage is TRBV11-2 and J usage is TRBJ1-4; TRBD1 aligns across 8 bases. Per germline, CDR1 SGHAT and CDR2 FQNNGV. J was trimmed by 7 bases and V by 5 bases; bases with no gene match: 9. The CDR3 is 15 residues long. In DNA, the CDR3 is TGTGCCAGCAGCCGAGGCAGGGGGCAACGTGAAAAACTGTTTTTT. This sequence encodes CASSRGRGQREKLFF.

The gene calls are TRBV4-3 and TRBJ1-2; TRBD1 is a possible D gene (5 bases). V lost 0 bases and J lost 6, with 14 bases in between. CDR3 length: 15 residues. CDR1 is LGHNA and CDR2 is YSLEER in the germline V gene. CDR3: CASSQDGRVGNGYTF. CDR3 nucleotides: TGCGCCAGCAGCCAAGATGGCAGGGTTGGCAATGGCTACACCTTC.

The chain uses TRBV3-1 (or the pseudogene TRBV3-2) and TRBJ2-1, with TRBD2 matching 7 bases. V was pared by 2 bases and J by 2 bases, with 6 bases of the junction left unmatched. The length of the CDR3 is 16 residues. Germline V gene data show CDR1 as LGHDT and CDR2 as YNNKEL (reference sequence). The CDR3, as DNA: TGTGCCAGCAGCCAATGGGGGGAGGGGCCCTACAATGAGCAGTTCTTC. Residues: CASSQWGEGPYNEQFF.

The chain couples TRBV9 to TRBJ2-1; a weak D match, TRBD1 (5 bases). Trimming took 4 bases from V and 4 from J, leaving 12 bases between them. The CDR3 consists of 14 residues. CDR1 is SGDLS, CDR2 YYNGEE, per germline. The CDR3 DNA reads TGTGCCAGCAGCAAGCAGACAGAGTACAATGAGCAGTTCTTC. The encoded protein is CASSKQTEYNEQFF.

The V and J genes are TRBV29-1 and TRBJ1-1; D is uncertain. The V end lost 4 bases, the J end lost 0 bases, and 12 bases lay between the germline ends. Germline CDR1 SQVTM, CDR2 ANQGSEA. This CDR3 is built from 14 residues. The CDR3 bases are TGCAGCGTTGTGCTCAGTCGAATGAACACTGAAGCTTTCTTT. Translated, it gives CSVVLSRMNTEAFF.

CDR3 amino acids: CASSQGQGYSEQYF. The CDR3 nucleotides are TGTGCCAGCAGTCAGGGACAGGGTTATAGTGAGCAGTACTTC. The chain carries TRBV27 and TRBJ2-7, with TRBD1 matching over 9 bases. The CDR3 has 14 residues. V lost 5 bases to trimming and J lost 7 bases; unmatched junction nucleotides: 9. Germline V lookup: CDR1 MNHEY, CDR2 SMNVEV (reference sequence).

The CDR3 bases are TGTGCCACAAGGAGGGATATCACTGAAGCTTTCTTT. Translating it yields CATRRDITEAFF. The chain links TRBV28 to TRBJ1-1; D call uncertain. The CDR3 sequence is 12 residues long. From germline, CDR1 is MDHEN and CDR2 SYDVKM. V was trimmed by 10 bases and J by 4 bases, leaving 13 bases between them.

CDR3 sequence: CASSLVLRFDTGELFF. CDR3 DNA sequence: TGTGCCAGCAGCTTAGTACTGAGATTTGACACCGGGGAGCTGTTTTTT. The rearrangement joins TRBV7-6 to TRBJ2-2; no firm D call. The CDR3 is made up of 16 amino acids. Germline CDR1 SGHVS, CDR2 FNYEAQ. V was pared by 1 base and J by 3 bases, with 12 bases between.